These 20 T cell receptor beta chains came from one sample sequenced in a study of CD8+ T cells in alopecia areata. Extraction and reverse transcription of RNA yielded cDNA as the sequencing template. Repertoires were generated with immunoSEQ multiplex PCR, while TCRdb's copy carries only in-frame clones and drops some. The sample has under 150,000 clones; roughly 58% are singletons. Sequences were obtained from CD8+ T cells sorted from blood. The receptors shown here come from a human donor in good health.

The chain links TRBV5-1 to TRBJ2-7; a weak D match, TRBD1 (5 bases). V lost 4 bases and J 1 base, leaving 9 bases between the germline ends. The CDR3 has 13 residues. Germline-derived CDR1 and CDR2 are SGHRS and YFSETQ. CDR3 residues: CASSETASYEQYF. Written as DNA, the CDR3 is TGCGCCAGCAGCGAGACAGCTTCCTACGAGCAGTACTTC.

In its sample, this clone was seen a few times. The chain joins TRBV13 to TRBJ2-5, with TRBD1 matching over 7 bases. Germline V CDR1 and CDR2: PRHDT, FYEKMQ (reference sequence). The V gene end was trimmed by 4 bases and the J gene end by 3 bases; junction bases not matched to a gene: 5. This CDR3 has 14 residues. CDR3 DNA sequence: TGTGCCAGCAGCTCCCGGGACAGCGAAGAGACCCAGTACTTC. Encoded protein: CASSSRDSEETQYF.

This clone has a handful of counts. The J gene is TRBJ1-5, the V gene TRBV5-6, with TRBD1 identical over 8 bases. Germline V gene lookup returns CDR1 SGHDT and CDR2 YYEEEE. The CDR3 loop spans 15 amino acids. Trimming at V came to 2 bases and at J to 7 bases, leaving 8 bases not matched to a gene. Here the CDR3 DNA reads TGTGCCAGCAGCTTAGGACAGGGAGGGTGGCAGCCCCAGCATTTT. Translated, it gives CASSLGQGGWQPQHF.

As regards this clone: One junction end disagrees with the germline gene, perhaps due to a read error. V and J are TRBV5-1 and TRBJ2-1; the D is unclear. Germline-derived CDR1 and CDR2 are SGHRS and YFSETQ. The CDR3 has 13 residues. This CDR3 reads CASSFVSDNEQFF. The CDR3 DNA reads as TGCGCCAGCAGCTTCGTCTCCGACAATGAGCAGTTCTTC. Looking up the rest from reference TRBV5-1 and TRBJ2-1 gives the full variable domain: KAGVTQTPRYLIKTRGQQVTLSCSPISGHRSVSWYQQTPGQGLQFLFEYFSETQRNKGNFPGRFSGRQFSNSRSEMNVSTLELGDSALYLCASSFVSDNEQFFGPGTRLTVL.

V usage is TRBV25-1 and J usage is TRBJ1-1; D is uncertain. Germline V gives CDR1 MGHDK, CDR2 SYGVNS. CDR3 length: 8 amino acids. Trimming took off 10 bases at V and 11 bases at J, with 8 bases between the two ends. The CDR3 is CAIVAAFF. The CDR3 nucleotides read TGTGCCATCGTAGCCGCTTTCTTT.

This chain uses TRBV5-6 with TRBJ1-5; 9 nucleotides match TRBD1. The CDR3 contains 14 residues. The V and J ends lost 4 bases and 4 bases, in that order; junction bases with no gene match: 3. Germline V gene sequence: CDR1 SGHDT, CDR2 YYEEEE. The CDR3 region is CASSTGTGNQPQHF. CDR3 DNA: TGTGCCAGCAGCACCGGGACAGGGAATCAGCCCCAGCATTTT.

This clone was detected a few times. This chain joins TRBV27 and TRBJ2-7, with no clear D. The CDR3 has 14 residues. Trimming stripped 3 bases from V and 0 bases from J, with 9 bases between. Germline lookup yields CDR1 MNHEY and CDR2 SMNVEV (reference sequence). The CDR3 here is CASSFLAGSYEQYF. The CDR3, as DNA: TGTGCCAGCAGTTTTCTGGCAGGCTCCTACGAGCAGTACTTC.

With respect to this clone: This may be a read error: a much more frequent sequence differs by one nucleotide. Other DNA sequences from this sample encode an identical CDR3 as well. CDR3 sequence reads: CASSQDAGSSYEQYF. The DNA for the CDR3 is TGCGCCAGCAGCCAAGATGCGGGGAGCTCCTACGAGCAGTACTTC. The V and J genes are TRBV4-1 and TRBJ2-7, with D maybe TRBD2 (6 bases). Per germline, CDR1 MGHRA and CDR2 YSYEKL. Trimming shortened V by 0 bases and J by 0 bases, and 9 bases separated the two germline ends. This CDR3 is built from 15 residues.

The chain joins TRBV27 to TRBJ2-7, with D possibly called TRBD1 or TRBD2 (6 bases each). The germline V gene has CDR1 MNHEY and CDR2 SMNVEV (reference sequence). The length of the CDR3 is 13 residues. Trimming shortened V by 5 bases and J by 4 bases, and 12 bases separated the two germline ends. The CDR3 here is CASSPGAQYEQYF. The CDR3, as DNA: TGTGCCAGCAGTCCGGGGGCCCAGTACGAGCAGTACTTC.

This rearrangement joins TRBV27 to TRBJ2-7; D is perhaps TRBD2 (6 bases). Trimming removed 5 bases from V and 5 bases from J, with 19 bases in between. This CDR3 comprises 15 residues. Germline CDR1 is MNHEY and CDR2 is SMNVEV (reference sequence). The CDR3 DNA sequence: TGTGCCAGCAGTCCCACCTCGGTGGGACTCCACGAGCAGTACTTC. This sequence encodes CASSPTSVGLHEQYF.

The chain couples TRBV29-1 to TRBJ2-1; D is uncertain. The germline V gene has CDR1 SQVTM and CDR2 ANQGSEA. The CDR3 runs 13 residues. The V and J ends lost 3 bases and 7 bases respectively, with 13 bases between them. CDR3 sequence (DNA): TGCAGCGTTGAGGGTGCACCGGAGAATGAGCAGTTCTTC. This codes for CSVEGAPENEQFF.

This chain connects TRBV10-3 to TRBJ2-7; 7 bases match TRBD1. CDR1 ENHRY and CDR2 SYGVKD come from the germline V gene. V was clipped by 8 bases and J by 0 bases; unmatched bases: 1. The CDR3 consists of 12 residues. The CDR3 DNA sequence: TGTGCCATCGGGGACAGCTCCTACGAGCAGTACTTC. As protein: CAIGDSSYEQYF.

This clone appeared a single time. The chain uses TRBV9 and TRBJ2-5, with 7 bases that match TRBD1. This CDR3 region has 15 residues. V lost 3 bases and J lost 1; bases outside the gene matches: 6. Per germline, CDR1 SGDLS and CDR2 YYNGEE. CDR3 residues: CASSDRTGVQETQYF. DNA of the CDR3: TGTGCCAGCAGCGACCGAACAGGGGTCCAAGAGACCCAGTACTTC.

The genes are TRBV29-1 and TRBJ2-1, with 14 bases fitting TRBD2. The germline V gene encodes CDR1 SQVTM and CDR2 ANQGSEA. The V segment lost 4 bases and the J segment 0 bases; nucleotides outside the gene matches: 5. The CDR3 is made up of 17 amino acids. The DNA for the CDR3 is TGCAGCGTTGCGGGACTAGCGGGAGAAGGCTCCTACAATGAGCAGTTCTTC. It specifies CSVAGLAGEGSYNEQFF.

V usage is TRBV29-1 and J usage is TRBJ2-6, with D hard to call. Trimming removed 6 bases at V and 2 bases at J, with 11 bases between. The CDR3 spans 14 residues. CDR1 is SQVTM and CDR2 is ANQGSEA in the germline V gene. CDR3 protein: CSVHIETGANVLTF. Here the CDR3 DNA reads TGCAGCGTCCACATTGAGACTGGGGCCAACGTCCTGACTTTC. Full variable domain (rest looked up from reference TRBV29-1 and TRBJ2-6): SAVISQKPSRDICQRGTSLTIQCQVDSQVTMMFWYRQQPGQSLTLIATANQGSEATYESGFVIDKFPISRPNLTFSTLTVSNMSPEDSSIYLCSVHIETGANVLTFGAGSRLTVL.

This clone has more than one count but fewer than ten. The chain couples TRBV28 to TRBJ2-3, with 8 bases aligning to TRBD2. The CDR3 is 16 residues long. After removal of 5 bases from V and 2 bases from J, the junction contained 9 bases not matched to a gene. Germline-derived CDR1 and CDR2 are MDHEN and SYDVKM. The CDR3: CASSPELAEFTDTQYF. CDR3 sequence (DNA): TGTGCCAGCAGTCCTGAACTAGCGGAGTTCACAGATACGCAGTATTTT.

Here the CDR3 reads CASSHPGTGGYTF. The CDR3 nucleotides are TGTGCCAGCAGTCACCCGGGGACAGGGGGCTACACCTTC. The rearrangement links TRBV6-5 to TRBJ1-2; 9 bases align to TRBD1. The germline V gene has CDR1 MNHEY and CDR2 SVGAGI. The V and J ends lost 5 bases and 8 bases, in that order; junction bases with no gene match: 6. The CDR3 consists of 13 residues.

The CDR3 coding sequence is TGTGCCAGCAGTTACTCGATACAGCGGGAGGTGTTCTTC. Amino acid sequence: CASSYSIQREVFF. V is TRBV6-5 and J is TRBJ2-1; 9 bases are shared with TRBD2. V gave up 0 bases and J gave up 15 bases; unmatched junction bases: 6. This CDR3 region has 13 residues. Germline V lookup: CDR1 MNHEY, CDR2 SVGAGI.

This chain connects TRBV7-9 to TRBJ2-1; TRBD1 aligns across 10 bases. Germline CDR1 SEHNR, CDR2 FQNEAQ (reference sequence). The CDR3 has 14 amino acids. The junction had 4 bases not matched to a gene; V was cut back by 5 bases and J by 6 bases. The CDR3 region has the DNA TGTGCCAGCAGCCCCGGGACAGGGGTCAATGAGCAGTTCTTC. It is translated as CASSPGTGVNEQFF.

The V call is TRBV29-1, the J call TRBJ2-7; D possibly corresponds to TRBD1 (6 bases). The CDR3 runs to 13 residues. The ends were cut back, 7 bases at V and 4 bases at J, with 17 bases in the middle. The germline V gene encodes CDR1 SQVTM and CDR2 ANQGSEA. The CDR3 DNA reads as TGCAGCGCCAAGACAGGTGGTGCGTACGAGCAGTACTTC. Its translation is CSAKTGGAYEQYF.